The sample holds many counts of the clone carrying this T cell receptor (beta chain). Its antigen is undetermined. This CDR3 spans 13 amino acids. The germline V and J ends were trimmed by 3 bases and 6 bases, with 8 bases remaining between them. The V gene's germline CDR1 is MNHEY and CDR2 SVGAGI. The source of the sample is a study of early T cells in non-severe SARS-CoV-2 infection. Study as a whole: With bulk RNA from unsorted whole blood as input, sequencing yielded unpaired chains. Overall study findings and caveats: VDJdb-based annotation leaned toward anti-spike CD8 responses and missed private and CD4 specificities.

Individual cDNA molecules carried attached unique molecular identifiers. One entry per CDR3 protein results from TCRdb running MiXCR on the 5' RACE reads. The sample carries 15,000 to 20,000 distinct CDR3 sequences, approximately 4.7% recorded once. The specimen sequenced was whole blood. This TCR was recovered from an adult who was a healthcare worker with PCR-confirmed SARS-CoV-2 infection or an uninfected control (not recorded which). This chain connects TRBV6-5 to TRBJ1-4; D gene ambiguous. CDR3 loop: CASSYSLDEKLFF. In DNA, the CDR3 is TGTGCCAGCAGTTATTCCCTGGATGAAAAACTGTTTTTT.